The 14 T cell receptor beta chains in this list originate from one sample, sequenced in a study of blood T cell repertoires in COVID-19. Clones were sequenced by immunoSEQ multiplex PCR, and TCRdb holds only the in-frame ones, with some missing. The sample records about 32,000 clones, 90% being singletons. Material: peripheral blood. The receptors originated from a man aged 65-85 years with active or convalescent COVID-19.

V and J are TRBV2 and TRBJ2-1; TRBD1 matches 10 bases. The CDR3 covers 15 residues. Germline V CDR1 and CDR2: SNHLY, FYNNEI. J gave up 8 bases and V 8 bases, and 12 bases lay outside the gene matches. CDR3 sequence reads: CASALGQGIVYEQFF. CDR3 DNA: TGTGCCAGCGCGTTGGGACAGGGGATCGTCTATGAGCAGTTCTTC.

This chain joins TRBV7-2 and TRBJ2-6; weak D call: TRBD1 (5 bases). Trimming left V 1 base short and J 3 bases short, with 19 bases between. Germline CDR1 is SGHTA and CDR2 is FQGNSA. The CDR3 has 19 residues. CDR3 DNA: TGTGCCAGCAGCTTAGGCGCAGGGATTTTTGAAGGTGGGGCCAACGTCCTGACTTTC. Encoded protein: CASSLGAGIFEGGANVLTF.

V is TRBV28 and J is TRBJ2-5; 9 nucleotides line up with TRBD1. CDR3 length equals 16 residues. Looked up from germline, CDR1 is MDHEN and CDR2 is SYDVKM. Trimming cost V 7 bases and J 0 bases; bases outside gene matches: 9. The CDR3 protein is CASTFRDRVYQETQYF. CDR3 DNA: TGTGCCAGCACCTTTAGGGACAGGGTGTACCAAGAGACCCAGTACTTC.

The rearrangement joins TRBV19 to TRBJ2-3; 8 nucleotides line up with TRBD1. CDR1 and CDR2 (germline): LNHDA, SQIVND (reference sequence). V dropped 5 bases and J dropped 4; count of bases not matched to a gene: 8. This CDR3 region has 15 residues. The CDR3 loop reads CASSQDRVQSDTQYF. CDR3 coding DNA: TGTGCCAGTAGTCAGGACAGGGTTCAATCAGATACGCAGTATTTT.

The chain couples TRBV7-2 to TRBJ2-7; 7 bases fit TRBD1. The ends lost 7 bases at V and 1 base at J; junction bases unmatched: 7. This CDR3 is built from 14 residues. Germline V gene lookup returns CDR1 SGHTA and CDR2 FQGNSA. CDR3 in amino acids: CASKEQGQSYEQYF. DNA of the CDR3: TGTGCCAGCAAAGAACAGGGACAGTCCTACGAGCAGTACTTC.

The chain couples TRBV2 to TRBJ1-1, with TRBD1 matching 7 bases. The CDR3 runs 15 residues. V dropped 7 bases and J dropped 1; count of bases not matched to a gene: 9. The V gene's germline CDR1 is SNHLY and CDR2 FYNNEI. Here the CDR3 reads CASTRIRTGNTEAFF. In DNA, the CDR3 is TGTGCCAGCACCCGAATCCGGACAGGGAACACTGAAGCTTTCTTT.

The chain links TRBV14 to TRBJ1-6, with TRBD1 matching over 9 bases. This CDR3 region has 16 residues. Germline CDR1 reads SGHDN; CDR2 reads FVKESK. The V gene end was trimmed by 0 bases and the J gene end by 10 bases; junction bases not matched to a gene: 7. The CDR3 sequence is CASSQDEGTGYSPLHF. DNA of the CDR3: TGTGCCAGCAGCCAAGATGAGGGGACAGGGTACTCACCCCTCCACTTT. The variable domain in full, completed from reference TRBV14 and TRBJ1-6, reads EAGVTQFPSHSVIEKGQTVTLRCDPISGHDNLYWYRRVMGKEIKFLLHFVKESKQDESGMPNNRFLAERTGGTYSTLKVQPAELEDSGVYFCASSQDEGTGYSPLHFGNGTRLTVT.

This sequence joins TRBV28 and TRBJ1-1; tentatively, D is TRBD1 (5 bases). Trimming pared 4 bases from V and 1 base from J, leaving 10 bases between. Germline lookup yields CDR1 MDHEN and CDR2 SYDVKM. The CDR3 contains 14 residues. The CDR3 nucleotides are TGTGCCAGCAGTTCCCACACAGGGAACACTGAAGCTTTCTTT. This translates into CASSSHTGNTEAFF.

This clone was detected a few times. The V call is TRBV28, the J call TRBJ2-7; D is ambiguous. V lost 5 bases to trimming and J lost 0 bases, with 11 bases between them. This CDR3 region has 14 residues. Germline values: CDR1 MDHEN, CDR2 SYDVKM. The CDR3 DNA reads TGTGCCAGCAGTCTAGACTTAAACTCCTACGAGCAGTACTTC. This gives the protein CASSLDLNSYEQYF.

This rearrangement joins TRBV28 to TRBJ2-1; D possibly corresponds to TRBD2 (6 bases). The V gene's germline CDR1 is MDHEN and CDR2 SYDVKM. With 7 bases removed from V and 0 bases from J, the gap between germline ends came to 13 bases. The CDR3 has 15 amino acids. CDR3: CASTGVVSSYNEQFF. The CDR3 DNA follows: TGTGCCAGCACGGGAGTGGTGAGCTCCTACAATGAGCAGTTCTTC.

This chain joins TRBV12-5 and TRBJ1-1; D is uncertain. Trimming stripped 1 base from V and 6 bases from J, with 9 bases between. Looked up from germline, CDR1 is LGHNT and CDR2 is FRNRAP. This CDR3 is 13 amino acids long. CDR3 in DNA: TGTGCTAGTGGTTTGGACGAGCGATCTGAAGCTTTCTTT. Residues: CASGLDERSEAFF.

This chain joins TRBV28 and TRBJ1-1; the D gene is possibly TRBD1 (6 bases). This CDR3 region has 13 residues. Deletions cut 10 bases from V and 7 bases from J, with 19 bases between. Germline V gene data show CDR1 as MDHEN and CDR2 as SYDVKM. CDR3 sequence (DNA): TGTGCCACCCAAAGGGGGGGGCAGGTTGAAGCTTTCTTT. Protein: CATQRGGQVEAFF.

The chain has TRBV19 and TRBJ1-1; 9 bases fit TRBD1. There are 16 residues in the CDR3. The trim removed 4 bases at V and 0 bases at J, leaving 6 bases unmatched. Germline V lookup: CDR1 LNHDA, CDR2 SQIVND (reference sequence). CDR3 region: CASSTLQGAMNTEAFF. CDR3 bases: TGTGCCAGTAGTACCTTACAGGGGGCGATGAACACTGAAGCTTTCTTT.

The chain carries TRBV7-8 and TRBJ1-6; a weak D match, TRBD1 (6 bases). The germline V gene has CDR1 SGHVS and CDR2 FQNEAQ. The V end lost 1 base, the J end lost 7 bases, and 11 bases lay between the germline ends. CDR3 length equals 15 residues. The chain's CDR3 is CASSLGRGTNSPLHF. CDR3 in DNA: TGTGCCAGCAGCTTAGGGCGAGGGACAAATTCACCCCTCCACTTT.